What follows describes a single T cell receptor beta chain. Its specific antigen is unknown. Nothing much larger sits one base from this clone, and base qualities are not available. To prepare the library, the immunoSEQ multiplex PCR assay was applied. DNA from the CD4+ T cells that had been cultured and isolated underwent TCR beta CDR3 sequencing. Concerning the study's data processing: Non-productive TCR sequences were removed, reads were trimmed to the CDR3 region, and CDR3s of at least 7 amino acids were retained. The MANAFEST web app was used to identify antigen-specific clonotypes by comparing expansion in peptide wells with expansion in reference cultures. To count as positive, a clone had to show expansion at FDR<0.05 compared with the reference and with all other wells, an odds ratio above 5, and a frequency above 0.1% in two replicate wells. A clonotype was called cross-reactive if it was significantly expanded both in SARS-CoV-2 spike wells and in at least one common cold coronavirus spike condition. CDR3 similarity was assessed by Levenshtein distance using the stringdist R package, and unrooted trees were constructed with ape in R 3.6.1. TCRdb took this table from immuneACCESS and kept in-frame rearrangements with V and J called. Such tables lack part of the clones; where checked against another copy, unresolved V genes explain under half of the gap, and the rest is unexplained. From that table come the V and J calls and clone size; the DNA was used to work out D and trimming. The sample records under 20,000 clones, 65% to 75% of which are singletons. Of the sample, under 25% falls within the top ten clones.

The ViraFEST assay stimulated PBMC with viral peptide pools and then used TCR sequencing to identify antigen-specific CD4+ T cell clonotypes by expansion. After more than 9 days of culture, CD4+ T cells were isolated with the EasySep CD4+ T cell isolation kit. Convalescent patients had PCR-confirmed SARS-CoV-2 infection between March and December 2020, before Alpha, Beta and Delta variants emerged in the United States. Two doses of either the BNT162b2 or the mRNA-1273 mRNA SARS-CoV-2 vaccine were administered to participants. Each well held some 1.9 million PBMC cultured in IMDM containing about 5.5% human AB serum, about 10 IU/ml IL-2 and gentamicin, along with about 9.5 ug/ml peptides. On days 3 and 7, half of the culture medium was replaced with fresh IL-2-containing medium. Each peptide stimulation condition was cultured in triplicate wells unless otherwise noted. Using Ficoll-Paque Plus gradient centrifugation, PBMC were separated from whole blood and then either used fresh or cryopreserved at -140C. Overlapping peptide pools spanned the spike proteins of SARS-CoV-2 and the common cold coronaviruses HCoV-NL63, HCoV-OC43 and HCoV-229E. The QIAamp micro DNA kit was used to extract genomic DNA from the cultured CD4+ T cells.

The data were taken from a study of vaccination effects on CD4 cells after COVID-19 (dated by TCRdb to between 2020 and 2023). Concerning the study at large: Three convalescent patients were sampled early (day +14) and late (day +241, +227, +161 respectively) after vaccination. Across the study, the median time from the second dose to post-vaccine sampling was 72 days (range 14 to 241). The study compared SARS-CoV-2 spike-specific CD4+ TCR repertoires before and after mRNA vaccination in COVID-19 convalescent patients and infection-naive vaccine recipients. A total of 10 COVID-19 convalescent patients and several SARS-CoV-2-naive healthy vaccine recipients were included in the full study. Cultures from other donors in the study were sequenced using the Oncomine TCR Beta short-read assay on an Illumina iSeq 100.

Results the study describes overall, beyond this receptor: Only a small number of convalescent patients were included, and no early post-infection timepoints were available, which limited the study. Among convalescent patients, the spike-reactive repertoire after vaccination was made up mainly of new vaccine-induced clones that were largely distinct from the clones induced by infection. Clones induced by infection and clones induced by vaccination both contracted markedly at late timepoints after vaccination, which fits with T cell responses waning over time.

Counted from cysteine to phenylalanine, this CDR3 has 14 amino acids. Of the read, only the CDR3 DNA is kept; its 42 bases are in frame from base 1. Between the V and J ends, shortened by 7 bases and 4 bases respectively, the junction contains 16 bases. CDR1 and CDR2, per the germline V gene, are SNHLY and FYNNEI. The chain is assembled from TRBV2 and TRBJ1-2; too little of a D gene remains to name it. The material was CD4+ T cells from PBMCs cultured with SARS-CoV-2 spike peptides, obtained after COVID-19 vaccination. Reading the label with the study, this specimen's cell subset or site is: SARS-CoV-2 spike overlapping peptide pool stimulation. The sequence was collected from a human donor who had a prior SARS-CoV-2 infection. CDR3 sequence: CASTQRTLIYGYTF. DNA sequence: TGTGCCAGCACCCAGAGGACGCTGATCTATGGCTACACCTTC.